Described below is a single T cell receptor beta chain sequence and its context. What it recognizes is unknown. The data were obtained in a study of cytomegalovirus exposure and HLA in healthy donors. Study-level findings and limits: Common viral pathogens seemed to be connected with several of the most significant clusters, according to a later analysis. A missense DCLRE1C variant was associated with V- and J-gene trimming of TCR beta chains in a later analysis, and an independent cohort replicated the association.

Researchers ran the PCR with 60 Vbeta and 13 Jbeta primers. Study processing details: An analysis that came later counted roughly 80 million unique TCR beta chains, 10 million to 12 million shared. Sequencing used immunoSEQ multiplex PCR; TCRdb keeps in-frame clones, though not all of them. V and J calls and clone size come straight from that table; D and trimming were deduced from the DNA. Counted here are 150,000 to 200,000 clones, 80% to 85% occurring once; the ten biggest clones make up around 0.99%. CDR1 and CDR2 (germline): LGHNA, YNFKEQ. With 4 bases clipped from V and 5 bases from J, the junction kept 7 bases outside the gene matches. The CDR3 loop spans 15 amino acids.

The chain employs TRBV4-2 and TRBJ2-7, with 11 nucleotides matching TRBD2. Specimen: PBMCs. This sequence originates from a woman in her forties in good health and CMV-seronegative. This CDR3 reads CASSRGTSGSHEQYF. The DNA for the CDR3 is TGTGCCAGCAGCCGAGGAACTAGCGGGAGCCACGAGCAGTACTTC.